This TCR beta chain derives from a study of OX40 agonist ivuxolimab in advanced cancers. In germline, CDR1 is SNHLY, CDR2 FYNNEI. The CDR3 length is 15 residues. The assay was immunoSEQ multiplex PCR, and TCRdb's table has in-frame clones only and misses some. The data contain about 52,000 clones, approximately 90% of them singletons. This clonotype was sampled from an adult with an advanced solid tumor such as melanoma, head and neck, liver or kidney cancer. Sequences were derived from CD4+ or CD8+ T cells sorted from blood, sampled in a trial of the OX40 agonist ivuxolimab. V gene TRBV2 combines with J gene TRBJ1-3; unclear D gene. The CDR3 loop reads CAIEEASNSGNTIYF. In DNA form, the CDR3 reads TGTGCTATAGAGGAAGCATCCAACTCTGGAAACACCATATATTTT.